The T cell receptor beta chain described here comes from a study of PD-1 blockade in classical Hodgkin lymphoma. Measured with immunoSEQ multiplex PCR; TCRdb has only the in-frame clones, and not every one. Counted here are 25,000 to 35,000 clones, less than 80% occurring once; the ten biggest clones make up roughly 3.5%. After autologous stem cell transplantation all patients relapsed, and prior brentuximab vedotin exposure differed between cohorts. The germline gives CDR1 PRHDT, CDR2 FYEKMQ (reference sequence). This CDR3 contains 17 residues. V dropped 2 bases and J dropped 0 bases, with 15 bases sitting between them.

The TCR comes from a human donor with classical Hodgkin lymphoma. The rearrangement joins TRBV13 to TRBJ2-3; maybe TRBD1 (5 bases). The specimen comprised peripheral blood mononuclear cells (PBMCs), sampled before the second cycle of nivolumab. CDR3 residues: CASSLSLTDTSTDTQYF. The CDR3 DNA follows: TGTGCCAGCAGCTTAAGCTTGACAGATACTAGCACAGATACGCAGTATTTT.